The rows below give T cell receptor beta chains drawn from one sample of a study of cytomegalovirus exposure and HLA in healthy donors. Assay: immunoSEQ multiplex PCR; the TCRdb copy retains only in-frame clones and omits some. The data show 60,000 to 70,000 clones, approximately 71% seen once. Sequencing input: PBMCs. All receptors derive from a woman between 40 and 55 years old in good health and CMV-seropositive. Both conserved end residues are trimmed from each CDR3. Not every row has a clone size; where given, it reads once, few, many or a size class.

CDR3 protein	CDR3 length	clone size	V gene
ASSLAGGNGADTQY	14	NA	TRBV7-2
ASSKISSMRIQNTEAF	16	NA	TRBV21-1
ASSPKGPDTQY	11	NA	TRBV7-9
ASSEQDNEQF	10	NA	TRBV2
ASSYSEHTQY	10	NA	TRBV6-5
ASSSWGGGDEQY	12	once	TRBV18
ASSVAREGGELF	12	NA	TRBV9
ASSPSGRPTGTDTQY	15	NA	TRBV7-2
ASTTGGYGYT	10	NA	TRBV2
ASSVGSSRAGYNEQF	15	few	TRBV9